This TCR beta chain was sequenced during a study of CD8+ T cells in alopecia areata. In the study overall: Twice daily, treated patients received 5 to 10 mg of oral tofacitinib. Study-level findings and limits: Clonality in lesional scalp, especially alopecia totalis/universalis, exceeded that of normal scalp. Sharing of TCR sequences between patients (possibly for HLA-related reasons) was less clear than in mice. Sequencing of scalp samples also captures resident alphabeta T cells of normal skin.

After isolation, RNA underwent reverse transcription to generate cDNA as the sequencing template. Method: immunoSEQ multiplex PCR; TCRdb's copy keeps in-frame clones and lacks some. The sample yields about 97,000 clones, 41% seen once. Germline CDR1 is SQVTM and CDR2 is ANQGSEA. Trimming removed 6 bases at V and 1 base at J, with 10 bases between. The CDR3 is 12 amino acids. This clone was detected only a few times. Antigen unknown. The clonotype originates from a human donor with alopecia areata. The sequenced sample consisted of CD4+ T cells sorted from blood. This chain links TRBV29-1 with TRBJ2-7; maybe TRBD1 (6 bases). CDR3 sequence reads: CSVYRDSYEQYF. The CDR3 DNA follows: TGCAGCGTCTACAGGGATTCCTACGAGCAGTACTTC.